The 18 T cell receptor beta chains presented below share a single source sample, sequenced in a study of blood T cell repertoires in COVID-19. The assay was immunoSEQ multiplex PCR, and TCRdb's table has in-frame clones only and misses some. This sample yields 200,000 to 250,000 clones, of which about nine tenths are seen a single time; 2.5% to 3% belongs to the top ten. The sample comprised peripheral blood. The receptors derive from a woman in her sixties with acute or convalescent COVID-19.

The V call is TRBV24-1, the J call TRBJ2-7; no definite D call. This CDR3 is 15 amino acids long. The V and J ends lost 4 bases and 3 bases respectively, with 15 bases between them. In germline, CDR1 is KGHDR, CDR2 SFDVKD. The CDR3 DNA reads TGTGCCACCAGTGACCTCGACGGAGATCGCTACGAGCAGTACTTC. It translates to CATSDLDGDRYEQYF.

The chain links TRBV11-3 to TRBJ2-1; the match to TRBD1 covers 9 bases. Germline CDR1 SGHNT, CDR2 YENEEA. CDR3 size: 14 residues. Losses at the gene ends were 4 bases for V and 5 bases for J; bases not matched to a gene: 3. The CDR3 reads CASSYRDRDNEQFF. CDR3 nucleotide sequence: TGTGCCAGCAGCTACCGGGACAGGGACAATGAGCAGTTCTTC.

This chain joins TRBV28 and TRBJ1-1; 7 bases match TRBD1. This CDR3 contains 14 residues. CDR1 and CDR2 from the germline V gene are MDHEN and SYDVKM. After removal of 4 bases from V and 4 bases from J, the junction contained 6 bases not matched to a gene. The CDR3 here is CASSSAGGTTEAFF. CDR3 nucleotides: TGTGCCAGCAGTTCCGCAGGGGGTACCACTGAAGCTTTCTTT.

CDR3 coding DNA: TGCAGCGTGGACAGGGTTAACTATGGCTACACCTTC. Protein sequence: CSVDRVNYGYTF. J is TRBJ1-2 and V is TRBV29-1; 8 bases map to TRBD1. The CDR3 is 12 amino acids. CDR1 and CDR2 from the germline V gene are SQVTM and ANQGSEA. The J segment lost 1 base and the V segment lost 6 bases, leaving 1 base of the junction unmatched.

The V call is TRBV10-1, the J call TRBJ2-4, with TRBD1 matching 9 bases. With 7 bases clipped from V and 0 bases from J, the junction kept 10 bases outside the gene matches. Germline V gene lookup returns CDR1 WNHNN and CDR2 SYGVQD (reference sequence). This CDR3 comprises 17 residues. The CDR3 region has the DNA TGCGCCAGCACGTCCCGGGACAGGGAACTAGCCAAAAACATTCAGTACTTC. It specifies CASTSRDRELAKNIQYF.

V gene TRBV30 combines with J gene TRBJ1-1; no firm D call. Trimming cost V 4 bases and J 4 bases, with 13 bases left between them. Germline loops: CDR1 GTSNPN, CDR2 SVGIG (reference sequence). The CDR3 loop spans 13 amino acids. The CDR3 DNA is TGTGCCTGGAAAGTTGACATTAGCACTGAAGCTTTCTTT. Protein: CAWKVDISTEAFF. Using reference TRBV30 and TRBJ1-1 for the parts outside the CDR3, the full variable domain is SQTIHQWPATLVQPVGSPLSLECTVEGTSNPNLYWYRQAAGRGLQLLFYSVGIGQISSEVPQNLSASRPQDRQFILSSKKLLLSDSGFYLCAWKVDISTEAFFGQGTRLTVV.

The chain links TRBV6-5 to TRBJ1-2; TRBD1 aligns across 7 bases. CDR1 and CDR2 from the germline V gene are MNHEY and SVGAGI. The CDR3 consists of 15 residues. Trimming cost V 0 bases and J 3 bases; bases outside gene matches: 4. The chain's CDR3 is CASSYSNRGHYGYTF. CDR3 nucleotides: TGTGCCAGCAGTTACTCGAACAGGGGCCACTATGGCTACACCTTC.

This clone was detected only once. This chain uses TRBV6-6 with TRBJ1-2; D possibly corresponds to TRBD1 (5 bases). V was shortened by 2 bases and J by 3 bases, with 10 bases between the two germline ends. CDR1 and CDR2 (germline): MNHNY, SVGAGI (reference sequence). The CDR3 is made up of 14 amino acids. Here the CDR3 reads CASSYISRDYGYTF. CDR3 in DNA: TGTGCCAGCAGTTACATTTCCAGGGACTATGGCTACACCTTC.

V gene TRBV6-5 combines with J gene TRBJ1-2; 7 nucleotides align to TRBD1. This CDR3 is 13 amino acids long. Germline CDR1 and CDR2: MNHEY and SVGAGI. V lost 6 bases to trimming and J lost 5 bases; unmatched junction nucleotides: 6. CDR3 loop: CASRTTGWYGYTF. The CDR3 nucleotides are TGTGCCAGCAGGACGACAGGGTGGTATGGCTACACCTTC.

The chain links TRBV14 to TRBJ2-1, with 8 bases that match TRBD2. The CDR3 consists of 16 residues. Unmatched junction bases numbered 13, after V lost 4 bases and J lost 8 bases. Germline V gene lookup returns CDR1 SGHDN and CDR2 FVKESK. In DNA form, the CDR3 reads TGTGCCAGCAGCCGTCAACCGGGACTAGAGAACTATGAGCAGTTCTTC. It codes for CASSRQPGLENYEQFF. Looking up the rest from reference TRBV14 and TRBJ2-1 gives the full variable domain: EAGVTQFPSHSVIEKGQTVTLRCDPISGHDNLYWYRRVMGKEIKFLLHFVKESKQDESGMPNNRFLAERTGGTYSTLKVQPAELEDSGVYFCASSRQPGLENYEQFFGPGTRLTVL.

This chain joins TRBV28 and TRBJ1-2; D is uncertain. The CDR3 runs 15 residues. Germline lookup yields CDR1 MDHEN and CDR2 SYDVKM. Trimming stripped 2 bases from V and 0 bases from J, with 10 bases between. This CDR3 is CASSLTQKSNYGYTF. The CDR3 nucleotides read TGTGCCAGCAGTTTAACCCAGAAATCTAACTATGGCTACACCTTC.

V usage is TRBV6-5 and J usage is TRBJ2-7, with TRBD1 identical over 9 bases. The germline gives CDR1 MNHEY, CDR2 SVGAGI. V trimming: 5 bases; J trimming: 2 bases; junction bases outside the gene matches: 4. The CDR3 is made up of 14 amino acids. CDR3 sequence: CASSQDRGAYEQYF. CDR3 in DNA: TGTGCCAGCAGTCAGGACAGGGGCGCCTACGAGCAGTACTTC.

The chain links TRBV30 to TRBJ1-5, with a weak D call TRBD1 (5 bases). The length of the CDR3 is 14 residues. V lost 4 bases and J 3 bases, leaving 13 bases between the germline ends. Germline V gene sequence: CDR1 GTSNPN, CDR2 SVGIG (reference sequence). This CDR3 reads CAWNLGGVNQPQHF. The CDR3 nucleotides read TGTGCCTGGAATTTAGGAGGGGTCAATCAGCCCCAGCATTTT.

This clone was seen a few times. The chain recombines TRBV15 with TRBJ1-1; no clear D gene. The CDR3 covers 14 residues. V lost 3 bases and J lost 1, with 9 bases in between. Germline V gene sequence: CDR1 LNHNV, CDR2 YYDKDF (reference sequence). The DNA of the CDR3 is TGTGCCACCAGCAGTGGGCTGAGGAACACTGAAGCTTTCTTT. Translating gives CATSSGLRNTEAFF.

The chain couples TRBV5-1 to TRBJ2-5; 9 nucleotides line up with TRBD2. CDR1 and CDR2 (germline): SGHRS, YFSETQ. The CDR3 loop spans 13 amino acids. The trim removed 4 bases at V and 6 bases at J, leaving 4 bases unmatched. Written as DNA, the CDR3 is TGCGCCAGCAGCGGCGGGGGGGCAAAGACCCAGTACTTC. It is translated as CASSGGGAKTQYF.

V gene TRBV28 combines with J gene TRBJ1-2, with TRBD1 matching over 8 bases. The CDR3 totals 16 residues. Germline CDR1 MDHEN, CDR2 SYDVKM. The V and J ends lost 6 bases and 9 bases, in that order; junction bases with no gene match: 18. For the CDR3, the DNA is TGTGCCAGCAGGATCTCAGGGGGCGCGGTTCCCTCCCGCTACACCTTC. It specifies CASRISGGAVPSRYTF.

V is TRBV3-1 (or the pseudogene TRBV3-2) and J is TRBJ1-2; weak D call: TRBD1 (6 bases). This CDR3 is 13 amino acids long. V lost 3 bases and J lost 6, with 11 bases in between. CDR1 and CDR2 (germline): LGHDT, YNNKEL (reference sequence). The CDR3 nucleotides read TGTGCCAGCAGCCATACAGGGTCTAATGGCTACACCTTC. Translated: CASSHTGSNGYTF.

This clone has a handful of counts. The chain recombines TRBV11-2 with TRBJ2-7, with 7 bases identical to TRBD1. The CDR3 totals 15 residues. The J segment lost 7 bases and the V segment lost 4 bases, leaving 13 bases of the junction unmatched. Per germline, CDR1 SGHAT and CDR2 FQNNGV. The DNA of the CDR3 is TGTGCCAGCAGCTCGGTTTGGACAGGTCCTAGGGAGCAGTACTTC. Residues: CASSSVWTGPREQYF.